A selection of T cell receptor beta chains follows, all from one sample in a study of CD4 and CD8 cells across lung adenocarcinoma regions. TCRdb re-derived calls from the PCR reads in MiXCR, one entry per CDR3 protein. Counted here are 12,000 or so distinct CDR3 sequences, approximately 48% occurring once; the ten biggest clones make up around 30%. Sequences were obtained from CD8+ T cells from the margin of a lung tumor. The source of these receptors is a male donor with lung adenocarcinoma. The CD4 and CD8 labels of this study may be unreliable. Both conserved end residues are part of each CDR3. Each record gives: D gene, V gene, clone size, J gene, CDR3 protein, CDR3 DNA. D genes are given only for firm matches. Some rows have no size entry. The others give once, few or many, or a class for an expanded clone.

TRBD1,TRBV6-4,few,TRBJ1-5,CAHAGTGPNQPQHF,TGTGCCCACGCCGGGACAGGGCCAAATCAGCCCCAGCATTTT
TRBD1,TRBV6-1,.,TRBJ1-2,CASNLPQGALGYTF,TGTGCCAGCAATCTTCCACAGGGGGCGCTTGGCTACACCTTC
.,TRBV4-2,few,TRBJ2-5,CASSQGAGNEQYF,TGTGCCAGCAGCCAAGGGGCAGGGAATGAGCAGTACTTC
TRBD2,TRBV6-1,.,TRBJ2-7,CASRQGLAGASTNAQYF,TGTGCCAGCAGACAAGGGCTCGCGGGAGCGAGCACCAATGCGCAGTACTTC
TRBD2,TRBV6-1,.,TRBJ2-5,CAGGEGARDPETQYF,TGTGCCGGGGGGGAAGGGGCCCGCGACCCAGAGACCCAGTACTTC
.,TRBV4-1,.,TRBJ2-1,CASSQDVVGARYNEQFF,TGCGCCAGCAGCCAAGACGTAGTGGGAGCAAGGTACAATGAGCAGTTCTTC
TRBD2,TRBV6-2/TRBV6-3,many,TRBJ2-7,CASSYWLAGAPSYNEQYF,TGTGCCAGCAGTTACTGGCTAGCGGGAGCGCCCTCCTACAATGAGCAGTACTTC
TRBD2,TRBV7-3,few,TRBJ2-5,CASSLSSSGINEQYF,TGTGCCAGCAGCTTATCTTCTAGCGGTATCAATGAGCAGTACTTC
.,TRBV27,.,TRBJ2-1,CASSFRRATSDELFF,TGTGCCAGCAGTTTTAGACGGGCGACCTCCGATGAGCTGTTCTTC
.,TRBV9,few,TRBJ2-7,CASSVADISYEQYF,TGTGCCAGCAGCGTAGCCGACATCTCCTACGAGCAGTACTTC
TRBD2,TRBV11-3,few,TRBJ2-1,CASSLTGTSGNEQFF,TGTGCCAGCAGCTTAACCGGGACTAGCGGCAATGAGCAGTTCTTC
.,TRBV4-1,many,TRBJ2-3,CASSAGFGDTDTQYF,TGCGCCAGCAGCGCAGGCTTTGGGGACACAGATACGCAGTATTTT
TRBD1,TRBV20-1,.,TRBJ1-2,CSARRDRPNYGYTF,TGCAGTGCCCGGCGGGACAGACCTAACTATGGCTACACCTTC
.,TRBV6-2/TRBV6-3,.,TRBJ2-1,CASSFTRGLDYEQFF,TGTGCCAGCAGTTTCACCAGGGGTCTTGATTACGAGCAGTTCTTC